The rows below give T cell receptor beta chains drawn from one sample of a study of post-analysis software for immune sequencing data. TCRdb re-analysed the PCR reads in MiXCR, keeping a single row per CDR3 protein. The table lists roughly 670,000 distinct CDR3 sequences, approximately 59% of them singletons, with about 11% in the top ten. The sequencing input was blood. All receptors derive from a girl aged 2-10 years with multiple sclerosis. Both conserved end residues are part of each CDR3. A D gene is named only where the DNA matches it firmly. Expanded clones get a size class; other rows say once, few or many, or leave the size out.

>TRBV5-1|TRBJ2-1|.|14|TRBD1
CATTTGQGAGEQFF
TGCGCCACTACTACGGGACAGGGGGCGGGTGAGCAGTTCTTC
>TRBV11-2|TRBJ2-3|once|18|TRBD2
CASSLGLGLAESTDTQYF
TGTGCCAGCAGCTTAGGATTAGGGCTAGCGGAAAGCACAGATACGCAGTATTTT
>TRBV2|TRBJ2-7|.|14|.
CASTDSASTYEQYF
TGTGCCAGCACCGACAGCGCCTCCACCTACGAGCAGTACTTC
>TRBV12-3/TRBV12-4|TRBJ2-5|few|16|.
CASNQWGSGDEETQYF
TGTGCCAGCAACCAATGGGGGTCAGGAGATGAAGAGACCCAGTACTTC
>TRBV15|TRBJ2-7|.|16|.
CATSRPIQWVPGEQYF
TGTGCCACCAGCAGACCCATACAGTGGGTACCGGGAGAGCAGTACTTC
>TRBV4-3|TRBJ2-3|.|15|TRBD1
CASSQGAGGMDTQYF
TGCGCCAGCAGCCAAGGCGCAGGGGGCATGGATACGCAGTATTTT
>TRBV14|TRBJ2-3|.|13|.
CASGTPSTDTQYF
TGTGCCAGCGGGACTCCTAGCACAGATACGCAGTATTTT
>TRBV5-1|TRBJ2-7|.|18|TRBD2
CASSLFTSGRSRAYEQYF
TGCGCCAGCAGCTTATTTACTAGCGGTCGATCAAGGGCCTACGAGCAGTACTTC
>TRBV10-3|TRBJ2-5|once|15|TRBD2
CAISPGLAGKETQYF
TGTGCCATCAGTCCGGGACTAGCGGGAAAAGAGACCCAGTACTTC
>TRBV20-1|TRBJ2-1|.|13|.
CSAREDFGDEQFF
TGCAGTGCGAGAGAGGACTTCGGCGATGAGCAGTTCTTC
>TRBV3-1|TRBJ2-7|.|11|.
CASSHFDEQYF
TGTGCCAGCAGCCATTTTGATGAGCAGTACTTC
>TRBV20-1|TRBJ1-5|.|15|.
CSAQRGGQGDQPQHF
TGCAGTGCGCAGAGGGGTGGTCAGGGTGATCAGCCCCAGCATTTT
>TRBV7-9|TRBJ2-3|few|14|TRBD2
CASRLGTSEDTQYF
TGTGCCAGCAGGCTTGGGACTAGCGAGGATACGCAGTATTTT
>TRBV6-5|TRBJ2-1|.|14|.
CASSYATDTNEQFF
TGTGCCAGCAGTTACGCTACCGACACGAATGAGCAGTTCTTC
>TRBV3-1|TRBJ1-2|.|15|.
CASSQRGSWGHGYTF
TGTGCCAGCAGTCAAAGGGGGTCCTGGGGTCATGGCTACACCTTC
>TRBV5-1|TRBJ2-3|.|14|.
CASSLLGVTDTQYF
TGCGCCAGCAGCTTGCTAGGTGTCACAGATACGCAGTATTTT
>TRBV20-1|TRBJ2-1|.|21|TRBD2
CSARVRRKNGTNGRVYNEQFF
TGCAGTGCTAGAGTCAGGCGAAAGAATGGGACTAACGGGAGGGTCTACAATGAGCAGTTCTTC
>TRBV20-1|TRBJ2-3|.|16|.
CSANPLPGQSTDTQYF
TGCAGTGCAAACCCTCTGCCGGGGCAGAGCACAGATACGCAGTATTTT
>TRBV12-3/TRBV12-4|TRBJ2-7|.|13|.
CASSFVGPPGQYF
TGTGCCAGCAGTTTCGTTGGGCCGCCAGGACAGTACTTC
>TRBV11-2|TRBJ2-7|.|13|TRBD1
CASSWDRFYEQYF
TGTGCCAGCAGCTGGGACAGGTTCTACGAGCAGTACTTC
>TRBV20-1|TRBJ2-7|few|12|.
CSASERAYEQYF
TGCAGTGCTTCCGAACGAGCCTACGAGCAGTACTTC
>TRBV25-1|TRBJ2-3|few|15|TRBD2
CASSDGLAGAYTQYF
TGTGCCAGCAGTGACGGGCTAGCGGGAGCCTATACGCAGTATTTT
>TRBV29-1|TRBJ2-5|few|14|.
CSAGGLGYGETQYF
TGCAGCGCCGGTGGACTGGGGTATGGGGAGACCCAGTACTTC
>TRBV4-3|TRBJ1-5|.|15|.
CASSQDFQSNQPQHF
TGCGCCAGCAGCCAAGATTTTCAGAGCAATCAGCCCCAGCATTTT
>TRBV9|TRBJ2-3|.|12|.
CASSTQTDTQYF
TGTGCCAGCAGCACGCAGACAGATACGCAGTATTTT
>TRBV7-9|TRBJ1-2|.|17|.
CASSLGGAGPNPYGYTF
TGTGCCAGCAGCTTAGGGGGTGCAGGGCCAAATCCCTATGGCTACACCTTC
>TRBV6-6|TRBJ1-2|.|15|.
CASRENRGPGNGYTF
TGTGCCAGCAGGGAAAACCGGGGTCCAGGGAATGGCTACACCTTC
>TRBV29-1|TRBJ2-5|.|13|TRBD2
CSAVQTSGRTQYF
TGCAGCGCCGTACAGACTAGCGGGAGGACCCAGTACTTC
>TRBV12-3/TRBV12-4|TRBJ2-1|many|15|TRBD2
CASSRTSGTYNEQFF
TGTGCCAGCAGTCGGACTAGCGGGACTTACAATGAGCAGTTCTTC
>TRBV5-5|TRBJ2-1|once|15|.
CASSPFDQPDNEQFF
TGTGCCAGCAGCCCCTTTGATCAACCGGACAATGAGCAGTTCTTC
>TRBV20-1|TRBJ2-2|few|13|.
CSARTGITGELFF
TGCAGTGCTAGAACAGGGATCACCGGGGAGCTGTTTTTT
>TRBV7-2|TRBJ2-5|once|14|TRBD2
CASSFSGEKETQYF
TGTGCCAGCAGCTTTAGCGGGGAGAAAGAGACCCAGTACTTC
>TRBV5-1|TRBJ2-1|.|17|TRBD2
CASSLELAGDFLYEQFF
TGCGCCAGCAGCTTGGAACTAGCGGGAGACTTCTTGTATGAGCAGTTCTTC
>TRBV2|TRBJ1-2|.|15|TRBD1
CASRRTGGVKGGYTF
TGTGCCAGCAGGCGGACAGGGGGCGTGAAGGGGGGCTACACCTTC